The clone carrying this T cell receptor beta chain was seen ten or more times. Its antigen is not identified. The sample is drawn from a study of response to subunit inactivated influenza vaccine. Findings and caveats of the study: Authors suggested seasonal influenza vaccinations each recruit few new T cells.

The junction had 12 bases not matched to a gene; V was cut back by 3 bases and J by 5 bases. The CDR3 is 16 amino acids. Each CDR3 protein gets one entry after TCRdb re-called the RT-PCR reads with MiXCR. The profile shows roughly 700,000 distinct CDR3 sequences, about 15% of them singletons. The sequences come from PBMCs from blood, collected roughly 15 days before vaccination. This chain uses TRBV12-3 or TRBV12-4 with TRBJ2-7; 8 bases align to TRBD2. This receptor was identified in a man aged 45-65 years who received an inactivated influenza vaccine. CDR3: CASSLGLVGGVDEQYF. The CDR3 DNA reads TGTGCCAGCAGTTTGGGACTAGTTGGTGGTGTCGACGAGCAGTACTTC.